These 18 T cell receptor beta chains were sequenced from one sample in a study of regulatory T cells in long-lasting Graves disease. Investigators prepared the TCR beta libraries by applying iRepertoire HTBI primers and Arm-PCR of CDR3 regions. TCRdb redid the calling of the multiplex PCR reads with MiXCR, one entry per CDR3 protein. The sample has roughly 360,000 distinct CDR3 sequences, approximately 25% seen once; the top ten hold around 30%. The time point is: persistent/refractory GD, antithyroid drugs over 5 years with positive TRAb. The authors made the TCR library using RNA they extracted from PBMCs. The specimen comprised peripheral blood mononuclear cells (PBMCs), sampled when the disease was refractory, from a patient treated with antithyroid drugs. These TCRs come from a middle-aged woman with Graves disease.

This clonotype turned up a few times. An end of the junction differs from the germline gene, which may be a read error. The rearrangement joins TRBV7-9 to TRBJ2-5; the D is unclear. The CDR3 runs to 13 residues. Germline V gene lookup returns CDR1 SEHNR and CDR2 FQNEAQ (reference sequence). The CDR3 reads CASSLASQESQYF. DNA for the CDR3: TGTGCCAGCAGCTTAGCCTCACAAGAGAGCCAGTACTTC.

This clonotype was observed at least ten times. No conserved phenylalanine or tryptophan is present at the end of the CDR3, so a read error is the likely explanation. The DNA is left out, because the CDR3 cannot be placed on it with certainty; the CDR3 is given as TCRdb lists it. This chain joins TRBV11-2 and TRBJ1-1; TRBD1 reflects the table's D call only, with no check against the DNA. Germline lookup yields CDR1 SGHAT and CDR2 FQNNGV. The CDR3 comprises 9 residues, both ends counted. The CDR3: CASSFPPTL.

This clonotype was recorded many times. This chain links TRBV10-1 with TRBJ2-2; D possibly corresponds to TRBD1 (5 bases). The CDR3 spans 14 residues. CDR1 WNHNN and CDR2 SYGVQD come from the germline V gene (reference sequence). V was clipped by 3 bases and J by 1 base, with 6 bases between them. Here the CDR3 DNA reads TGCGCCAGCAGTGAACAGGAGAACACCGGGGAGCTGTTTTTT. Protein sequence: CASSEQENTGELFF.

CDR3 residues: CSVRDLRAYGYTF. The CDR3 DNA sequence: TGCAGCGTTCGTGATCTCAGGGCGTATGGCTACACCTTC. This chain uses TRBV29-1 with TRBJ1-2; D possibly corresponds to TRBD1 (5 bases). CDR3 length: 13 amino acids. Trimming pared 5 bases from V and 5 bases from J, leaving 15 bases between. Germline V lookup: CDR1 SQVTM, CDR2 ANQGSEA.

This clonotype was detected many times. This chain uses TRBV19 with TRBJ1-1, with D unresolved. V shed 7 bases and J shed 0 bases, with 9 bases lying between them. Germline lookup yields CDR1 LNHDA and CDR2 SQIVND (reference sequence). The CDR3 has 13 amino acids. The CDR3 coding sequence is TGTGCCAGTACGAGGAGGGTGAACACTGAAGCTTTCTTT. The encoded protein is CASTRRVNTEAFF.

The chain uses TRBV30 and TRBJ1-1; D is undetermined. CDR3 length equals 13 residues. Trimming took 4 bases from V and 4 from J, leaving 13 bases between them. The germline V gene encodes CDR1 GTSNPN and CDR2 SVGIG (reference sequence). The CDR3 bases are TGTGCCTGGAAGGCGTATTTTGGCACTGAAGCTTTCTTT. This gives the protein CAWKAYFGTEAFF.

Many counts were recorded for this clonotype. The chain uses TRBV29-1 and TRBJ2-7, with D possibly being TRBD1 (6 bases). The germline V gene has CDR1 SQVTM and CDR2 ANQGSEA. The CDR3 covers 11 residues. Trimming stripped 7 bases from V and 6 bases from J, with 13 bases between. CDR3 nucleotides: TGCAGCGCTCGGACAGCAACCGAGCAGTACTTC. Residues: CSARTATEQYF.

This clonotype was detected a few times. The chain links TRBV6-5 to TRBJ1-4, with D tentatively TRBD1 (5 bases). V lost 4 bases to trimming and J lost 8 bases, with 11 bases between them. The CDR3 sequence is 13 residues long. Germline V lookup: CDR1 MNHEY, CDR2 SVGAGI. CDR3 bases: TGTGCCAGCAGTTTGGCAGGGAGAGAAAAACTGTTTTTT. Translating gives CASSLAGREKLFF.

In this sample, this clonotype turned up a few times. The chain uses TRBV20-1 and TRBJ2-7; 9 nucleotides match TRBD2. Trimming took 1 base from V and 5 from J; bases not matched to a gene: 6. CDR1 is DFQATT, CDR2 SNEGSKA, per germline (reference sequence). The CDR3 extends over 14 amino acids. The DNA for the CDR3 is TGCAGTGCTAGAGCGCCGGGACTAGCTCACGAGCAGTACTTC. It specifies CSARAPGLAHEQYF.

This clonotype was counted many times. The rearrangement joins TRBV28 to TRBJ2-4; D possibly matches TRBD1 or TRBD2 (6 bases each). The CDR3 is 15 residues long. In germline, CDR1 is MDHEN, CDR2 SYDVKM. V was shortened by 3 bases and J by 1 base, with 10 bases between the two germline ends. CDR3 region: CASSLGGSAKNIQYF. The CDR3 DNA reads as TGTGCCAGCAGTTTGGGGGGCTCGGCCAAAAACATTCAGTACTTC.

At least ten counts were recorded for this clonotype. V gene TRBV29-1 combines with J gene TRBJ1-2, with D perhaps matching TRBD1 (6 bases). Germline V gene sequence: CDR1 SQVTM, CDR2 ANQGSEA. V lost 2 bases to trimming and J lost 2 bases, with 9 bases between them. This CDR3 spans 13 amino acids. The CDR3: CSVESGDNYGYTF. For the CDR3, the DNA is TGCAGCGTTGAATCAGGGGACAACTATGGCTACACCTTC.

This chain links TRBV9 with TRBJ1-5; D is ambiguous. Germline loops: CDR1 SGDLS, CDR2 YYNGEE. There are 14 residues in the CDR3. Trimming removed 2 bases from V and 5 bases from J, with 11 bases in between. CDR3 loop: CASSVSGNYQPQHF. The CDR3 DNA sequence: TGTGCCAGCAGCGTTAGTGGGAATTATCAGCCCCAGCATTTT.

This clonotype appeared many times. CDR3 sequence reads: CASSLALTAETQYF. DNA for the CDR3: TGTGCCAGCAGCTTAGCGCTTACTGCAGAGACCCAGTACTTC. The chain employs TRBV7-2 and TRBJ2-5; D gene uncertain. Trimming stripped 0 bases from V and 4 bases from J, with 9 bases between. The CDR3 loop spans 14 amino acids. The germline V gene has CDR1 SGHTA and CDR2 FQGNSA. The complete variable domain, with remaining parts taken from reference TRBV7-2 and TRBJ2-5, reads GAGVSQSPSNKVTEKGKDVELRCDPISGHTALYWYRQSLGQGLEFLIYFQGNSAPDKSGLPSDRFSAERTGGSVSTLTIQRTQQEDSAVYLCASSLALTAETQYFGPGTRLLVL.

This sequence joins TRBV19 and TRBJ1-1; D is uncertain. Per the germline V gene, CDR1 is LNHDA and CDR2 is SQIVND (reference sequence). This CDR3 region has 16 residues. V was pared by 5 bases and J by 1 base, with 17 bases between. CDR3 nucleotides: TGTGCCAGTAGTGTGCCCACTTCGACTGGGAACACTGAAGCTTTCTTT. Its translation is CASSVPTSTGNTEAFF.

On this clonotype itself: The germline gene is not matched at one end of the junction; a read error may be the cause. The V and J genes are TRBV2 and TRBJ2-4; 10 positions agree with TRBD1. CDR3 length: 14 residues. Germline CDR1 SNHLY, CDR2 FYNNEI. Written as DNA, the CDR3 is TGTACCAGCAGTCCGGGACAGGGGTGGGACATTCAGTACTTC. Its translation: CTSSPGQGWDIQYF. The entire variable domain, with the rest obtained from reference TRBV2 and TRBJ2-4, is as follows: EPEVTQTPSHQVTQMGQEVILRCVPISNHLYFYWYRQILGQKVEFLVSFYNNEISEKSEIFDDQFSVERPDGSNFTLKIRSTKLEDSAMYFCTSSPGQGWDIQYFGAGTRLSVL.

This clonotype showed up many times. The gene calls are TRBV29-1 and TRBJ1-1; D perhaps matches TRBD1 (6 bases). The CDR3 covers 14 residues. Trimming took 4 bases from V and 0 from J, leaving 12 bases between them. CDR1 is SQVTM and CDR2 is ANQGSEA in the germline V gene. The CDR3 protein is CSVGWGQMNTEAFF. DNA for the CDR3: TGCAGCGTTGGCTGGGGGCAGATGAACACTGAAGCTTTCTTT.

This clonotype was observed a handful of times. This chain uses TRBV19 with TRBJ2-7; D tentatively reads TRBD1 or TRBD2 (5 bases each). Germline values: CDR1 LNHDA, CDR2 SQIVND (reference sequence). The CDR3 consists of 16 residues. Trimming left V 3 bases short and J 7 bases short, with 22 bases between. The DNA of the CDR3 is TGTGCCAGTAGTATCGGGATTGAAGCAGGGAAACAGGAGCAGTACTTC. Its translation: CASSIGIEAGKQEQYF.

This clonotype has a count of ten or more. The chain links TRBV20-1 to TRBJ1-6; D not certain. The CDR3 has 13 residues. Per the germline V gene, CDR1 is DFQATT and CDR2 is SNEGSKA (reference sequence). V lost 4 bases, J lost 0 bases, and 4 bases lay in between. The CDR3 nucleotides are TGCAGTGCTATTCTCTCCTATAATTCACCCCTCCACTTT. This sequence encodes CSAILSYNSPLHF.